The present T cell receptor (beta chain) was sequenced within a study of blood T cell repertoires in COVID-19. Study summary: Specimens from acute and convalescent COVID-19 originated in the United States, Italy and Spain. Nucleic acid was either cDNA or gDNA, and it came from T cells, B-cell-depleted T cells, or PBMCs.

V shed 2 bases and J shed 3 bases, with 11 bases lying between them. The germline V gene has CDR1 LGHDT and CDR2 YNNKEL (reference sequence). The CDR3 is made up of 15 amino acids. TCRdb's copy holds only in-frame clones and misses some; the assay was immunoSEQ multiplex PCR. The table has approximately 53,000 clones, 87% seen once. The source material was peripheral blood. This chain uses TRBV3-1 (or the pseudogene TRBV3-2) with TRBJ1-3; possible D gene TRBD1, 6 bases. The origin of this receptor is a woman older than 75 with COVID-19, enrolled during active disease. The chain's CDR3 is CASSQYEGGGNTIYF. CDR3 sequence (DNA): TGTGCCAGCAGCCAATACGAAGGGGGTGGAAACACCATATATTTT.